Described below is a single T cell receptor beta chain sequence and its context. This record belongs to a study of blood T cell repertoires in COVID-19. The overall study: Sources were T cells, B-cell-depleted T cells, or PBMCs; the material itself was cDNA or gDNA.

CDR3 size: 14 residues. CDR1 is SGHNT and CDR2 is YYREEE in the germline V gene (reference sequence). Germline trimming cut 3 bases from V and 14 bases from J; bases unmatched to any gene: 12. Seattle cases were enrolled at active infection and followed longitudinally. In the original analysis: Cell counts per sample came from amplifying reference gene primers. Assay: immunoSEQ multiplex PCR; the TCRdb copy retains only in-frame clones and omits some. V, J and clone size derive from that table, while D and trimming were established from the DNA sequence. The table lists 150,000 or so clones, roughly nine tenths of them singletons.

The sequence derives from a man aged 18 to 29 with COVID-19, enrolled during active disease. Sequenced material: peripheral blood. The rearrangement uses TRBV5-4 and TRBJ1-2; the match to TRBD1 covers 11 bases. The CDR3 DNA follows: TGTGCCAGCAGCTCCCCGGTGGACAGGGGGCCGGGAACCTTC. Residues: CASSSPVDRGPGTF.